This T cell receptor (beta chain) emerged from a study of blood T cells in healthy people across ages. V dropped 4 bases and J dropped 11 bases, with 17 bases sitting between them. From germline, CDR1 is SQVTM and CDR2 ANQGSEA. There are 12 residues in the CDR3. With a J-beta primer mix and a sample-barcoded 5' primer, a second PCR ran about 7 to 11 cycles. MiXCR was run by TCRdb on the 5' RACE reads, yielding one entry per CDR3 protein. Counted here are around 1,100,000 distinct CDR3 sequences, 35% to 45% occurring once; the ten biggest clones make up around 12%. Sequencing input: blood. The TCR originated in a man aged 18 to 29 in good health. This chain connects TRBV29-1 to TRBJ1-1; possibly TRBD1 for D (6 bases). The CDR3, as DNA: TGCAGCGTTGTCGCCTTCAGCACAGGGGCTTTCTTT. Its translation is CSVVAFSTGAFF.